These T cell receptor beta chains were read from a single sample in a study of shared clonotypes between healthy human individuals. TCRdb's copy holds only in-frame clones and misses some; the assay was immunoSEQ multiplex PCR. The sample includes under 550,000 clones, about 95% of them seen just once. The sample comprised naive CD4+ T cells sorted from blood. Receptor source: a woman aged 25 to 39 in good health. The CDR3 runs from the conserved cysteine through the conserved F or W. Fields, in order: CDR3 length, J gene, V gene, D gene, CDR3 protein. The D gene is left open where the match is weak.

>14|TRBJ2-7|TRBV2|-
CASSPGLPRDEQYF
>12|TRBJ2-1|TRBV27|-
CASTGSYHEQFF
>15|TRBJ1-5|TRBV2|-
CASSDWDARNQPQHF
>15|TRBJ2-7|TRBV5-4|-
CASSGTTGGAYEQYF
>17|TRBJ2-4|TRBV4-1|-
CASSQVYGPLAKNIQYF
>16|TRBJ2-7|TRBV5-5|-
CASTERGVVSSYEQYF
>11|TRBJ2-7|TRBV29-1|-
CSVEVGYEQYF
>16|TRBJ2-2|TRBV18|-
CASSPYSTLNTGELFF
>14|TRBJ1-1|TRBV10-1|-
CASSYSNMNTEAFF
>12|TRBJ2-1|TRBV4-1|-
CASSSSRNEQFF
>17|TRBJ2-3|TRBV9|TRBD2
CASSVGAGGLTTDTQYF
>13|TRBJ1-1|TRBV29-1|-
CSVAGRMNTEAFF
>15|TRBJ1-1|TRBV6-1|TRBD1
CASRRDRGLNTEAFF
>13|TRBJ2-5|TRBV7-9|TRBD2
CASSQLAGGLVDF
>15|TRBJ2-7|TRBV28|-
CASQSAAGQRNEQYF
>15|TRBJ1-1|TRBV28|-
CASSLIRVRNTEAFF
>15|TRBJ2-3|TRBV7-6|TRBD2
CASSFRGSKTDTQYF
>13|TRBJ2-7|TRBV5-1|-
CASSRRGVDEQYF